These 29 T cell receptor beta chains share one sample of origin, sequenced in a study of CD8 T cells in ankylosing spondylitis. Their antigens remain unidentified. From the 5' RACE reads, TCRdb called clonotypes with MiXCR, one entry per CDR3 protein. The table has about 450,000 distinct CDR3 sequences, about 24% seen once. Study outcomes and limitations: Seemingly characteristic of ankylosing spondylitis blood was a TCR beta motif consisting of roughly 8 highly homologous variants.

Sequenced: blood, either unsorted or a sorted T cell fraction (not recorded which). The receptors were gathered from a male donor with ankylosing spondylitis.

The J gene is TRBJ2-7, the V gene TRBV20-1; 10 nucleotides match TRBD2. The CDR3 has 12 residues. The V and J ends lost 8 bases and 3 bases, in that order; junction bases with no gene match: 4. From germline, CDR1 is DFQATT and CDR2 SNEGSKA (reference sequence). CDR3 region: CSIAGGRYEQYF. CDR3 in DNA: TGCAGTATAGCGGGGGGTCGCTACGAGCAGTACTTC.

The genes are TRBV2 and TRBJ2-2; D may correspond to TRBD1 or TRBD2 (6 bases each). The germline V gene has CDR1 SNHLY and CDR2 FYNNEI. V gave up 9 bases and J gave up 5 bases, with 13 bases separating them. This CDR3 spans 13 amino acids. The DNA of the CDR3 is TGTGCCAGTGGGGGGCTTGTGACCGGGGAGCTGTTTTTT. Translation: CASGGLVTGELFF. The whole variable domain, remainder taken from reference TRBV2 and TRBJ2-2, is EPEVTQTPSHQVTQMGQEVILRCVPISNHLYFYWYRQILGQKVEFLVSFYNNEISEKSEIFDDQFSVERPDGSNFTLKIRSTKLEDSAMYFCASGGLVTGELFFGEGSRLTVL.

The J gene is TRBJ2-1, the V gene TRBV29-1; D uncertain. Trimming removed 7 bases from V and 1 base from J, with 8 bases in between. Germline-derived CDR1 and CDR2 are SQVTM and ANQGSEA. The CDR3 is made up of 12 amino acids. The DNA for the CDR3 is TGCAGCGGGCTAAGGTCCTACAATGAGCAGTTCTTC. This encodes CSGLRSYNEQFF.

This clonotype was seen only a few times. The gene calls are TRBV30 and TRBJ2-1; tentatively, D is TRBD2 (6 bases). The CDR3 sequence is 13 residues long. Per the germline V gene, CDR1 is GTSNPN and CDR2 is SVGIG (reference sequence). V was cut by 3 bases and J by 9 bases, with 15 bases left in between. CDR3 coding DNA: TGTGCCTGGAGCGATAACGGGACTGGTGAGCAGTTCTTC. This codes for CAWSDNGTGEQFF.

This clonotype was found a few times. The chain employs TRBV3-1 and TRBJ1-2, with D possibly matching TRBD1 (5 bases). With 3 bases removed from V and 2 bases from J, the gap between germline ends came to 10 bases. CDR1 LGHDT and CDR2 YNNKEL come from the germline V gene (reference sequence). CDR3 length: 14 residues. CDR3 loop: CASSHAGTNYGYTF. The CDR3 DNA reads as TGTGCCAGCAGCCATGCAGGGACCAACTATGGCTACACCTTC.

This clonotype was counted once. The genes are TRBV15 and TRBJ2-3, with 10 positions matching TRBD2. CDR3 size: 15 residues. Trimming took 5 bases from V and 2 from J; bases not matched to a gene: 4. Germline V gene lookup returns CDR1 LNHNV and CDR2 YYDKDF (reference sequence). CDR3 amino acids: CATSRAGGLTDTQYF. The DNA for the CDR3 is TGTGCCACCAGCCGAGCGGGAGGGCTCACAGATACGCAGTATTTT.

This clonotype was counted between two and nine times. The gene calls are TRBV5-1 and TRBJ2-1; the match to TRBD2 covers 14 bases. V lost 4 bases to trimming and J lost 8 bases; unmatched junction nucleotides: 5. Germline loops: CDR1 SGHRS, CDR2 YFSETQ. The CDR3 is 15 residues long. DNA of the CDR3: TGCGCCAGCAGCACAGGGACTAGCGGGGGAGATGAGCAGTTCTTC. Translated: CASSTGTSGGDEQFF.

This sequence joins TRBV12-3 or TRBV12-4 and TRBJ1-1; a weak D match, TRBD1 (5 bases). With 8 bases removed from V and 3 bases from J, the gap between germline ends came to 13 bases. The CDR3 covers 13 residues. The CDR3: CASATGRDTEAFF. CDR3 DNA sequence: TGTGCCAGCGCAACGGGACGGGACACTGAAGCTTTCTTT.

The genes are TRBV5-1 and TRBJ2-5, with 13 bases that match TRBD2. After removal of 10 bases from V and 0 bases from J, the junction contained 9 bases not matched to a gene. CDR1 is SGHRS, CDR2 YFSETQ, per germline. CDR3 length: 16 amino acids. The CDR3 sequence: CASATGLAGHQETQYF. The CDR3, as DNA: TGCGCCTCTGCCACGGGACTAGCGGGACACCAAGAGACCCAGTACTTC.

J is TRBJ1-4 and V is TRBV6-1; D gene ambiguous. Germline V CDR1 and CDR2: MNHNS, SASEGT. Trimming stripped 5 bases from V and 8 bases from J, with 12 bases between. CDR3 length equals 13 residues. DNA of the CDR3: TGTGCCAGCAGTCGACTCCCCTACGAAAAACTGTTTTTT. It encodes CASSRLPYEKLFF.

The sample holds a few counts of this clonotype. The CDR3 loop reads CASSLGIADSPLHF. CDR3 nucleotides: TGCGCCAGCAGCTTGGGCATAGCGGATTCACCCCTCCACTTT. J is TRBJ1-6 and V is TRBV5-1; the D is unclear. The V and J ends lost 0 bases and 8 bases respectively, with 9 bases between them. This CDR3 is 14 amino acids long. Germline loops: CDR1 SGHRS, CDR2 YFSETQ.

The rearrangement uses TRBV25-1 and TRBJ2-7, with TRBD1 as a possible D gene (6 bases). This CDR3 spans 15 amino acids. Germline-derived CDR1 and CDR2 are MGHDK and SYGVNS. The germline V and J ends were trimmed by 3 bases and 0 bases, with 12 bases remaining between them. The CDR3 region is CASSDDRLFSYEQYF. For the CDR3, the DNA is TGTGCCAGCAGTGATGACAGGCTTTTCTCCTACGAGCAGTACTTC.

The sample holds a few counts of this clonotype. This chain links TRBV10-3 with TRBJ1-4, with D tentatively TRBD1 (5 bases). Germline V gives CDR1 ENHRY, CDR2 SYGVKD. This CDR3 has 18 residues. The V and J ends lost 0 bases and 4 bases respectively, with 18 bases between them. The CDR3 protein is CAISESSWPRGINEKLFF. The CDR3 region has the DNA TGTGCCATCAGTGAGTCGTCGTGGCCTAGGGGAATTAATGAAAAACTGTTTTTT.

The V and J genes are TRBV9 and TRBJ2-1; 9 bases are shared with TRBD1. CDR3 length equals 15 residues. V trimming: 4 bases; J trimming: 4 bases; junction bases outside the gene matches: 6. Germline V CDR1 and CDR2: SGDLS, YYNGEE. Here the CDR3 reads CASSSGTGPYNEQFF. The CDR3 DNA reads TGTGCCAGCAGCTCCGGGACAGGGCCGTACAATGAGCAGTTCTTC.

A few counts support this clonotype. This chain joins TRBV6-6 and TRBJ1-2; D not resolved. Trimming shortened V by 0 bases and J by 8 bases, and 10 bases separated the two germline ends. Looked up from germline, CDR1 is MNHNY and CDR2 is SVGAGI (reference sequence). CDR3 length: 13 residues. The CDR3 DNA is TGTGCCAGCAGTTACTCTGGCCGGGGAGGCTACACCTTC. Translating it yields CASSYSGRGGYTF.

V is TRBV5-5 and J is TRBJ2-3; D not resolved. Looked up from germline, CDR1 is SGHKS and CDR2 is YYEKEE (reference sequence). The CDR3 totals 17 residues. The V end lost 0 bases, the J end lost 0 bases, and 14 bases lay between the germline ends. The CDR3 region is CASSLAWAAASTDTQYF. The CDR3 DNA reads as TGTGCCAGCAGCTTGGCCTGGGCAGCCGCCAGCACAGATACGCAGTATTTT.

This clonotype has a handful of counts. The chain links TRBV11-2 to TRBJ1-3, with D unclear. The germline V gene encodes CDR1 SGHAT and CDR2 FQNNGV. Trimming shortened V by 5 bases and J by 0 bases, and 14 bases separated the two germline ends. The CDR3 is made up of 16 amino acids. The CDR3: CASSVTRGGSGNTIYF. In nucleotides, the CDR3 is TGTGCCAGCAGCGTTACGCGAGGAGGCTCTGGAAACACCATATATTTT. Using reference TRBV11-2 and TRBJ1-3 for the parts outside the CDR3, the full variable domain is EAGVAQSPRYKIIEKRQSVAFWCNPISGHATLYWYQQILGQGPKLLIQFQNNGVVDDSQLPKDRFSAERLKGVDSTLKIQPAKLEDSAVYLCASSVTRGGSGNTIYFGEGSWLTVV.

This clonotype has a handful of counts. The J gene is TRBJ2-1, the V gene TRBV30; the D gene is possibly TRBD2 (5 bases). CDR3 length: 13 amino acids. Germline V lookup: CDR1 GTSNPN, CDR2 SVGIG (reference sequence). V shed 3 bases and J shed 5 bases, with 11 bases lying between them. This chain's CDR3 is CAWRRVPNNEQFF. DNA of the CDR3: TGTGCCTGGAGGAGGGTACCCAACAATGAGCAGTTCTTC.

The V gene is TRBV7-9, the J gene TRBJ2-1; 10 bases line up with TRBD2. Per the germline V gene, CDR1 is SEHNR and CDR2 is FQNEAQ (reference sequence). V lost 7 bases and J lost 8; bases outside the gene matches: 14. The CDR3 extends over 16 amino acids. In nucleotides, the CDR3 is TGTGCCAGCATTACTAAGGCTAGCGGGAGAGGTGATGAGCAGTTCTTC. Translation: CASITKASGRGDEQFF.

The genes are TRBV7-9 and TRBJ1-4; weak D call: TRBD1 (5 bases). CDR1 and CDR2 from the germline V gene are SEHNR and FQNEAQ (reference sequence). This CDR3 has 14 amino acids. V dropped 5 bases and J dropped 6 bases, with 13 bases sitting between them. CDR3 nucleotide sequence: TGTGCCAGCAGCCCCGGCCGGGGGGATGAAAAACTGTTTTTT. It codes for CASSPGRGDEKLFF.

This clonotype was seen more than once but under ten times. The chain employs TRBV29-1 and TRBJ1-2; D call uncertain. The CDR3 length is 14 residues. Trimming left V 4 bases short and J 0 bases short, with 12 bases between. Germline assignment: CDR1 SQVTM and CDR2 ANQGSEA. Written as DNA, the CDR3 is TGCAGCGTTGGCGGGCACCAGACTAACTATGGCTACACCTTC. As protein: CSVGGHQTNYGYTF.

This rearrangement joins TRBV7-9 to TRBJ1-1; TRBD1 aligns across 8 bases. The V and J ends lost 5 bases and 7 bases, in that order; junction bases with no gene match: 12. The V gene's germline CDR1 is SEHNR and CDR2 FQNEAQ (reference sequence). The CDR3 covers 15 residues. The CDR3 DNA reads as TGTGCCAGCAGCGAACCGACAGGGGTTATCGGTGAAGCTTTCTTT. It codes for CASSEPTGVIGEAFF.

This chain joins TRBV29-1 and TRBJ2-1; D not certain. The ends were cut back, 6 bases at V and 2 bases at J, with 14 bases in the middle. This CDR3 contains 14 residues. Germline V lookup: CDR1 SQVTM, CDR2 ANQGSEA. CDR3 sequence reads: CSVASAPTYNEQFF. Written as DNA, the CDR3 is TGCAGCGTCGCCTCCGCACCGACCTACAATGAGCAGTTCTTC.

This clonotype was detected a few times. The V call is TRBV11-2, the J call TRBJ2-1; 7 positions match TRBD2. The CDR3 has 15 amino acids. J gave up 8 bases and V 4 bases, and 11 bases lay outside the gene matches. Germline V CDR1 and CDR2: SGHAT, FQNNGV. CDR3 sequence (DNA): TGTGCCAGCAGCTGGCGGGAGTGGGGTTCGGATGAGCAGTTCTTC. Protein sequence: CASSWREWGSDEQFF.

The chain carries TRBV5-1 and TRBJ2-1, with 15 positions matching TRBD2. In germline, CDR1 is SGHRS, CDR2 YFSETQ. Germline trimming cut 4 bases from V and 9 bases from J; bases unmatched to any gene: 5. The CDR3 is made up of 15 amino acids. As DNA, the CDR3 is TGCGCCAGCAGCCCGTGGACTAGCGGGAGGGCTGAGCAGTTCTTC. This gives the protein CASSPWTSGRAEQFF.

The chain carries TRBV5-1 and TRBJ2-7; no clear D. Germline CDR1 and CDR2: SGHRS and YFSETQ. The CDR3 consists of 14 residues. V lost 0 bases, J lost 5 bases, and 12 bases lay in between. DNA of the CDR3: TGCGCCAGCAGCTTGGTCGCTAGAAACCACGAGCAGTACTTC. Residues: CASSLVARNHEQYF.

V and J are TRBV20-1 and TRBJ2-5; 7 nucleotides match TRBD2. Trimming removed 5 bases from V and 1 base from J; junction bases left unmatched: 10. CDR1 is DFQATT, CDR2 SNEGSKA, per germline (reference sequence). The CDR3 is 15 residues long. The CDR3 spells CSAAGGGARQETQYF. In DNA form, the CDR3 reads TGCAGTGCTGCTGGGGGAGGGGCGCGCCAAGAGACCCAGTACTTC.

The sample holds a few counts of this clonotype. The chain links TRBV4-2 to TRBJ1-5; D gene ambiguous. Per germline, CDR1 LGHNA and CDR2 YNFKEQ. With 5 bases removed from V and 9 bases from J, the gap between germline ends came to 20 bases. The CDR3 is made up of 15 amino acids. The CDR3 protein is CASSTRTGPTAPQHF. Here the CDR3 DNA reads TGTGCCAGCAGCACACGAACCGGGCCGACGGCGCCCCAGCATTTT.

The V call is TRBV24-1, the J call TRBJ2-7, with D possibly being TRBD1 (5 bases). CDR1 is KGHDR and CDR2 is SFDVKD in the germline V gene. The CDR3 has 13 amino acids. The ends were cut back, 3 bases at V and 2 bases at J, with 7 bases in the middle. The CDR3 DNA follows: TGTGCCACCAGTGATGCGACAGCCTACGAGCAGTACTTC. It encodes CATSDATAYEQYF.